The present entry profiles one TCR beta chain with its context. TEMRA cells were enriched by FACS, and CD4+ and CD8+ T cells were negatively isolated. Random hexamers served to reverse transcribe roughly 0.45 to 1 ug RNA. TCRdb reprocessed the immunoSEQ multiplex PCR reads via MiXCR and lists one record per CDR3 protein. The data show some 240,000 distinct CDR3 sequences, 90% to 96% seen once. This record comes from a study of CD8 T cells in Susac syndrome. The J segment lost 8 bases and the V segment lost 4 bases, leaving 2 bases of the junction unmatched. Germline CDR1 is LGHNA and CDR2 is YNFKEQ. This CDR3 is 12 amino acids long.

The sequencing input was CD4+ T cells from PBMCs. V usage is TRBV4-2 and J usage is TRBJ2-4, with 7 bases matching TRBD2. The receptor was derived from a human donor with Susac syndrome. The CDR3 here is CASSLRGDIQYF. CDR3 DNA: TGTGCCAGCAGCCTACGGGGGGACATTCAGTACTTC.